These 11 T cell receptor beta chains originate from one sample sequenced in a study of immune heterogeneity within non-small cell lung tumors. Amplifying TCR beta CDR3 involved multiplex PCR carried out with 32 V and 13 J primers. One entry per CDR3 protein, called by TCRdb with MiXCR from the multiplex PCR reads. Among roughly 23,000 distinct CDR3 sequences listed, 25% to 30% were seen once. Each sample used 600 to 700 ng of genomic DNA from bulk tumor tissue. From each primary tumor, several far-apart biopsies were obtained during surgery. Patients underwent curative surgery for untreated, newly diagnosed non-small cell lung cancer. Sequencing was done on a sample of lung tumor tissue. Every receptor here comes from a man aged 40-50 years with non-small cell lung cancer.

With respect to this clonotype: This may be a read error, as it is one base from a much larger clone. This chain uses TRBV6-2 or TRBV6-3 with TRBJ1-1; no definite D call. Germline V lookup: CDR1 MNHEY, CDR2 SVGEGT. The CDR3 has 13 residues. CDR3 region: CASTPRRNTESFF. The CDR3 region has the DNA TGTGCCAGCACCCCACGGAGGAACACTGAATCTTTCTTT.

This clonotype was detected only once. Just one base apart from a much larger clone, this may be a read error. The gene calls are TRBV6-1 and TRBJ1-5; a possible D gene is TRBD1 (5 bases). The V gene lost 8 bases and the J gene lost 0 bases, with 11 bases spanning the gap. The CDR3 consists of 14 residues. Germline V gene data show CDR1 as MNHNS and CDR2 as SASEGT. The CDR3: CASGAVRSNQPQHF. DNA for the CDR3: TGTGCCAGCGGGGCAGTGCGTAGCAATCAGCCCCAGCATTTT.

On this clonotype: Given a much more abundant clone one base away, this may be a read error. The V gene is TRBV29-1, the J gene TRBJ2-1, with D unresolved. Germline-derived CDR1 and CDR2 are SQVTM and ANQGSEA. The CDR3 extends over 11 amino acids. In DNA form, the CDR3 reads TGCAGCGGAACACGCTACAATGATCAGTTCTTC. It translates to CSGTRYNDQFF.

This clonotype has a count of ten or more. CDR3: CSARRDAIYEQYF. DNA of the CDR3: TGCAGTGCTAGAAGGGACGCAATCTACGAGCAGTACTTC. The chain combines TRBV20-1 with TRBJ2-7, with D perhaps assigned TRBD1 or TRBD2 (5 bases each). The CDR3 sequence is 13 residues long. V lost 2 bases to trimming and J lost 3 bases, with 11 bases between them. Germline loops: CDR1 DFQATT, CDR2 SNEGSKA (reference sequence).

This clonotype came up once. V gene TRBV6-5 combines with J gene TRBJ2-4, with a weak D call TRBD1 (5 bases). CDR1 is MNHEY and CDR2 is SVGAGI in the germline V gene. V dropped 0 bases and J dropped 0 bases, with 12 bases sitting between them. The CDR3 runs to 17 residues. The chain's CDR3 is CASSYSTRTLAKNIQYF. In DNA, the CDR3 is TGTGCCAGCAGTTACTCGACCCGGACATTAGCCAAAAACATTCAGTACTTC.

This clonotype was seen a few times. One base away lies a much larger clone, so this may be a sequencing read error. The rearrangement links TRBV24-1 to TRBJ1-2; maybe TRBD1 (6 bases). CDR3 length: 14 residues. Germline V gives CDR1 KGHDR, CDR2 SFDVKD. The CDR3 nucleotides read TGTGCCGCCAGTGATTTGAACAGGGAGCATGGCTACACCTTC. Protein sequence: CAASDLNREHGYTF.

In its sample, this clonotype was seen many times. This sequence joins TRBV28 and TRBJ1-2, with 10 bases that match TRBD1. The CDR3 totals 12 residues. CDR1 MDHEN and CDR2 SYDVKM come from the germline V gene. V shed 6 bases and J 8 bases; nucleotides not matched to a gene: 3. The CDR3 coding sequence is TGTGCCAGCAGCAAGGGACAGGGGGGCTACACCTTC. Translated, it gives CASSKGQGGYTF.

This clonotype has more than one count but fewer than ten. The V gene is TRBV20-1, the J gene TRBJ2-1, with 12 bases aligning to TRBD1. J was trimmed by 8 bases and V by 3 bases; bases with no gene match: 5. The CDR3 length is 14 residues. Germline V gives CDR1 DFQATT, CDR2 SNEGSKA (reference sequence). The CDR3 loop reads CSASGTGGVDEQFF. DNA of the CDR3: TGCAGTGCTAGCGGGACAGGGGGCGTAGATGAGCAGTTCTTC.

There are many counts of this clonotype. This chain connects TRBV19 to TRBJ1-3; 9 nucleotides agree with TRBD1. Germline assignment: CDR1 LNHDA and CDR2 SQIVND (reference sequence). This CDR3 comprises 16 residues. The J segment lost 4 bases and the V segment lost 6 bases, leaving 10 bases of the junction unmatched. CDR3 loop: CASRSPGQGFGNTIYF. The CDR3 bases are TGTGCCAGTAGATCCCCGGGACAGGGATTCGGAAACACCATATATTTT. Full variable domain (remainder filled in from reference TRBV19 and TRBJ1-3): DGGITQSPKYLFRKEGQNVTLSCEQNLNHDAMYWYRQDPGQGLRLIYYSQIVNDFQKGDIAEGYSVSREKKESFPLTVTSAQKNPTAFYLCASRSPGQGFGNTIYFGEGSWLTVV.

In the case of this clonotype: At one end, the junction sequence differs from germline, possibly due to a read error. The chain is built from TRBV9 and TRBJ2-5; D is unresolved. The germline V gene has CDR1 SGDLS and CDR2 YYNGEE. CDR3 length equals 12 residues. DNA of the CDR3: TGTTCCAGCAGCGTAGATGGGGAGACCCAGTACTTC. This encodes CSSSVDGETQYF.

On this clonotype: Mismatch with germline at one junction end may stem from a read error. The rearrangement uses TRBV9 and TRBJ2-1; the match to TRBD2 covers 9 bases. CDR3 length: 16 residues. Germline loops: CDR1 SGDLS, CDR2 YYNGEE. CDR3 in amino acids: CASSLRLAGGEYEQLF. The CDR3 nucleotides read TGTGCCAGCAGCCTCCGGTTGGCGGGAGGGGAGTATGAGCAGTTGTTC.